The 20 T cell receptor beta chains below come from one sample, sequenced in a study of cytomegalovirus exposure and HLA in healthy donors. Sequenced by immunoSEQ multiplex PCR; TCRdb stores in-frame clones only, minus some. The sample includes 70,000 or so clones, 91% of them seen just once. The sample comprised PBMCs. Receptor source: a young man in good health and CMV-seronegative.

The CDR3, as DNA: TGTGCCAGCAGCTTGGGACAGGTGACTTCTAACTATGGCTACACCTTC. Amino acids: CASSLGQVTSNYGYTF. The chain employs TRBV5-6 and TRBJ1-2, with D possibly matching TRBD1 (6 bases). V was trimmed by 0 bases and J by 0 bases, leaving 12 bases between them. CDR1 is SGHDT, CDR2 YYEEEE, per germline. The CDR3 sequence is 16 residues long.

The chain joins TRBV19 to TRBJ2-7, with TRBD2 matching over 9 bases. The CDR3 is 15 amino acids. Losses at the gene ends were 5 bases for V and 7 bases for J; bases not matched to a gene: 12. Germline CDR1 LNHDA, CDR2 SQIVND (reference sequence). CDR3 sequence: CASSPLAGPVSEQYF. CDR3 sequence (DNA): TGTGCCAGTAGTCCTCTAGCGGGACCCGTCTCTGAGCAGTACTTC.

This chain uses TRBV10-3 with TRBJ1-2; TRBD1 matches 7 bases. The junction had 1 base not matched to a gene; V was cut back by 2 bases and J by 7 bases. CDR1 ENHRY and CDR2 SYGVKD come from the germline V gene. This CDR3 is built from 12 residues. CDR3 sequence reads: CAISETGAGYTF. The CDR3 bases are TGTGCCATCAGTGAGACAGGGGCTGGCTACACCTTC.

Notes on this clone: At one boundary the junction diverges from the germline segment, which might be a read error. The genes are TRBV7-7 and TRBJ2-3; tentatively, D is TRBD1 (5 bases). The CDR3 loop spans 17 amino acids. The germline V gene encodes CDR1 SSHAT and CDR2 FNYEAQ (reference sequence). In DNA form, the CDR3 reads TGTGCTAGCAGCCCGGATCTAGGTGGGGCGGCCACAGATACGCAGTATTTT. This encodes CASSPDLGGAATDTQYF.

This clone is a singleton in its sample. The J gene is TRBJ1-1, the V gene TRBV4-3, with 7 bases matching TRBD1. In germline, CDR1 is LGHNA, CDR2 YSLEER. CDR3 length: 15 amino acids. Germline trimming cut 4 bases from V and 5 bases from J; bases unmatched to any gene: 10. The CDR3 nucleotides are TGCGCCAGCAGCCGGCTACAGGGGATGTATACTGAAGCTTTCTTT. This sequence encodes CASSRLQGMYTEAFF.

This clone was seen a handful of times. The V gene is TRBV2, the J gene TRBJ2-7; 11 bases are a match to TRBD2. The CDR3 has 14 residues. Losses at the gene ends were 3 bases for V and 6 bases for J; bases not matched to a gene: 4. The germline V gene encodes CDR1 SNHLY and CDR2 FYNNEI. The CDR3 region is CASSDSGRVGEQYF. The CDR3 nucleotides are TGTGCCAGCAGTGATAGCGGGAGGGTGGGCGAGCAGTACTTC.

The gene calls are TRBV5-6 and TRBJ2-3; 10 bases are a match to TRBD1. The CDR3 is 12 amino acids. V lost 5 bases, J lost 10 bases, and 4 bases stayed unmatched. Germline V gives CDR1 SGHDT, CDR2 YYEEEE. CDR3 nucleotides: TGTGCCAGCAGGCCTGACAGGGGGCCGCAGTATTTT. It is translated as CASRPDRGPQYF.

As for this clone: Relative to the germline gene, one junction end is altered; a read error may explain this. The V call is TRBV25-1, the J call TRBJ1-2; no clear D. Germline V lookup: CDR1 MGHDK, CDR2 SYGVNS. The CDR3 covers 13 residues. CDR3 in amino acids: CASSSETAGGLVF. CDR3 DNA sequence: TGTGCCAGCAGTTCTGAGACGGCTGGCGGTCTGGTCTTC.

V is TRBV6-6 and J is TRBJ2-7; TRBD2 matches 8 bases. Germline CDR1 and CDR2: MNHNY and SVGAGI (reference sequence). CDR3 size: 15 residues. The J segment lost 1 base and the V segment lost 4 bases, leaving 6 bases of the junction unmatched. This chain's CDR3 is CASSFRTSQSYEQYF. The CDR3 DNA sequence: TGTGCCAGCAGTTTCCGGACTAGCCAATCCTACGAGCAGTACTTC.

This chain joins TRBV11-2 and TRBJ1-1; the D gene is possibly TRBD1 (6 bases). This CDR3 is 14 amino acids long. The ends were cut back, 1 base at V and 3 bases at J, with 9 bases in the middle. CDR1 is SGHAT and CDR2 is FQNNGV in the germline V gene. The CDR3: CASSLAGEYTEAFF. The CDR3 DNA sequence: TGTGCCAGCAGCTTAGCAGGGGAGTACACTGAAGCTTTCTTT.

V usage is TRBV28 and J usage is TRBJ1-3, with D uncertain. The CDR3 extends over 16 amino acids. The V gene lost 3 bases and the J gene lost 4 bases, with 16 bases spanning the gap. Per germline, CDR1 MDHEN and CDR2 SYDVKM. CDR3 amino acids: CASSLVEAGLGNTIYF. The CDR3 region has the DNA TGTGCCAGCAGTTTGGTGGAGGCCGGACTCGGAAACACCATATATTTT.

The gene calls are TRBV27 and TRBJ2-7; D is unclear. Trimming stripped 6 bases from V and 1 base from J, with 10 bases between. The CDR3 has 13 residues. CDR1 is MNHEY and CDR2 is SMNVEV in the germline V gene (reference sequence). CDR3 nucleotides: TGTGCCAGCAGCAGTTCCCTTTCCTACGAGCAGTACTTC. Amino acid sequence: CASSSSLSYEQYF.

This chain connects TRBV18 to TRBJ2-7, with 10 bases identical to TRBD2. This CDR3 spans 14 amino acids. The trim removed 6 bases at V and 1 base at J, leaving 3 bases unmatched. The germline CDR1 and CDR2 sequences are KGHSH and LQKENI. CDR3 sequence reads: CASSLGLASYEQYF. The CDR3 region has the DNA TGTGCCAGCTCGCTGGGACTAGCGTCCTACGAGCAGTACTTC.

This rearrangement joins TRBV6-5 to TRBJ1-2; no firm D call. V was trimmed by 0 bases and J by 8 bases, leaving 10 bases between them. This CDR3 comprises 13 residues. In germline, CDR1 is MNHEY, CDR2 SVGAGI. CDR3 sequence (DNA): TGTGCCAGCAGTTACTCTCCCGGGAGGGGCTACACCTTC. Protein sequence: CASSYSPGRGYTF.

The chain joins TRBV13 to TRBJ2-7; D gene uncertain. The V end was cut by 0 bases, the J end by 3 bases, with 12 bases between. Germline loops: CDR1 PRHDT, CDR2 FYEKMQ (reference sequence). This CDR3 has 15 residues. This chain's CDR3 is CASSLGFRLLYEQYF. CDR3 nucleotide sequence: TGTGCCAGCAGCTTAGGTTTCAGACTTCTCTACGAGCAGTACTTC.

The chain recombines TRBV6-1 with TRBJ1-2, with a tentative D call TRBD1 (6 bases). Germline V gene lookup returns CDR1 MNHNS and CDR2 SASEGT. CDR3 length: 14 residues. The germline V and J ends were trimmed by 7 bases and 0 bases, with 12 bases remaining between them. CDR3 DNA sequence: TGTGCCAGCACCCCCCAGGGGTCTAACTATGGCTACACCTTC. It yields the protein CASTPQGSNYGYTF.

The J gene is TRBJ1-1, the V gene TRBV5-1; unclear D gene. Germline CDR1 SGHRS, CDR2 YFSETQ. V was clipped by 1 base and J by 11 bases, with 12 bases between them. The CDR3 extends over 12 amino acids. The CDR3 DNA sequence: TGCGCCAGCAGCTTGTCAGGTCTTGAGGCTTTCTTT. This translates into CASSLSGLEAFF.

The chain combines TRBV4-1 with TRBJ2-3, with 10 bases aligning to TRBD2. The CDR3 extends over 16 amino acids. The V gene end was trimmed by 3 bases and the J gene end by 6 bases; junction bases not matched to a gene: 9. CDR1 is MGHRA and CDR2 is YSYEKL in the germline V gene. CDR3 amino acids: CASSQHLAGDSDTQYF. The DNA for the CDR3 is TGCGCCAGCAGCCAGCATCTAGCGGGAGACTCGGATACGCAGTATTTT.

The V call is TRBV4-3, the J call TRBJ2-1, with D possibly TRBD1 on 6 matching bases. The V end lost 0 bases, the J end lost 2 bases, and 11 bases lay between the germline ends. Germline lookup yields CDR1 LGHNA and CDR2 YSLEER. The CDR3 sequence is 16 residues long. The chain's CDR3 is CASSQETGKPYNEQFF. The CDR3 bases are TGCGCCAGCAGCCAAGAGACAGGTAAACCCTACAATGAGCAGTTCTTC.

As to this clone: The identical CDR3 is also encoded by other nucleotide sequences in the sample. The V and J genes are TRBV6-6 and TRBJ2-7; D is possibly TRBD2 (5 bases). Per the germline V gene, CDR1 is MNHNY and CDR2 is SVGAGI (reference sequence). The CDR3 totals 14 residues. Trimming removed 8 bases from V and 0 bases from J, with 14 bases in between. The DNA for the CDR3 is TGTGCCAGCGGGCAAGCGGAGACCTCCTACGAGCAGTACTTC. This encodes CASGQAETSYEQYF.